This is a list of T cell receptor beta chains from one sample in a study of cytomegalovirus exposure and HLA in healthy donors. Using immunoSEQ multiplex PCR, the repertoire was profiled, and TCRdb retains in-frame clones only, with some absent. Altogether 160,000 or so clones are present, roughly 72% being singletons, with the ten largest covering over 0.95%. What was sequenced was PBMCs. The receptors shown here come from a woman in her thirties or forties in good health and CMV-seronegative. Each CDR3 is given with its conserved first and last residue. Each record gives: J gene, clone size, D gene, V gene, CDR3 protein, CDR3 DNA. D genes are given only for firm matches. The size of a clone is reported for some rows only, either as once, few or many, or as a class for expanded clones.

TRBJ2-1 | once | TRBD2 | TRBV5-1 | CASSLLAGGGNEQFF | TGCGCCAGCAGCTTACTAGCGGGAGGTGGCAATGAGCAGTTCTTC
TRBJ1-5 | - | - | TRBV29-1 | CSVDQGLGGPQHF | TGCAGCGTTGATCAAGGGCTAGGAGGGCCCCAGCATTTT
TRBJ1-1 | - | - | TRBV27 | CASSKHRDLNTEAFF | TGTGCCAGCAGTAAACACAGGGATCTGAACACTGAAGCTTTCTTT
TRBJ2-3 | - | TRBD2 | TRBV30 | CAWSAGLAGVVAQYF | TGTGCCTGGAGTGCGGGACTAGCGGGAGTCGTGGCGCAGTATTTT
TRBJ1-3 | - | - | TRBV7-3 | CASSLQGLSGNTIYF | TGTGCCAGCAGCTTACAGGGCTTATCTGGAAACACCATATATTTT
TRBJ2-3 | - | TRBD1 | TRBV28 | CASSPDRQGADTQYF | TGTGCCAGCAGTCCAGACCGACAGGGGGCAGATACGCAGTATTTT
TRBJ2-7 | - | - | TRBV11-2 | CASSFGIGGGEQYF | TGTGCCAGCAGCTTCGGTATAGGGGGTGGGGAGCAGTACTTC
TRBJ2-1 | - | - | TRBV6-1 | CASTRGFNYNEQFF | TGTGCCAGCACGAGGGGGTTCAACTACAATGAGCAGTTCTTC
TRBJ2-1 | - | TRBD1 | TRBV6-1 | CASLDRGLYNEQFF | TGTGCCAGCCTGGACAGGGGATTATACAATGAGCAGTTCTTC
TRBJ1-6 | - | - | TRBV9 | CASSVAGGSPLHF | TGTGCCAGCAGCGTAGCTGGAGGTTCACCCCTCCACTTT
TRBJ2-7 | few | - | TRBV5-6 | CASSLAGNSYEQYF | TGTGCCAGCAGCTTGGCAGGGAACTCCTACGAGCAGTACTTC
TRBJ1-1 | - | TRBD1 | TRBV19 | CASSMTGGMTEAFF | TGTGCCAGTAGTATGACAGGGGGTATGACTGAAGCTTTCTTT
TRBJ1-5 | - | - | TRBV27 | CASSPSHQAGPQHF | TGTGCCAGCAGTCCCTCACATCAAGCGGGGCCCCAGCATTTT
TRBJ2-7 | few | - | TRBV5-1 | CASRTGVPGEQYF | TGCGCCAGCAGAACGGGAGTCCCGGGGGAGCAGTACTTC
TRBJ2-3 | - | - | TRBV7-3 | CASSLGTRTDTQYF | TGTGCCAGCAGCTTAGGGACTCGCACAGATACGCAGTATTTT
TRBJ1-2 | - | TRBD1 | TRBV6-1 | CASSDYAWDRSYGYTF | TGTGCCAGCAGTGACTACGCCTGGGACAGAAGCTATGGCTACACCTTC
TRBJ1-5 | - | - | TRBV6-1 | CASQRGSGGNQPQHF | TGTGCCAGCCAACGGGGCTCGGGGGGCAATCAGCCCCAGCATTTT